The T cell receptor (beta chain) described here comes from a study of CD4 T cells in relation to SARS-CoV-2 and coronaviruses. At the level of the study: Negative control cultures got HIV-1 Nef peptides or no peptide.

This CDR3 has 15 amino acids. Germline CDR1 and CDR2: SNHLY and FYNNEI. Trimming cost V 6 bases and J 5 bases; bases outside gene matches: 10. Sequenced by immunoSEQ multiplex PCR; TCRdb stores in-frame clones only, minus some. This sample carries approximately 14,000 clones, 60% to 80% of them seen once, and the ten largest clones take around 19%. Note on this clone: Antigen: not known.

Unexposed donor CD4+ T cells date from about 2011-2018, before the COVID-19 pandemic. CD4+ T cells were isolated from the cells after about 11 days of culture. Cultures held a few million PBMCs per well with roughly 10 IU/ml IL-2. This chain links TRBV2 with TRBJ2-5, with 9 bases lining up with TRBD1. Sequences were obtained from CD4+ T cells from PBMCs, cultured in vitro. The TCR comes from a human donor in good health. The CDR3 protein is CASRGGTGPGETQYF. CDR3 nucleotides: TGTGCCAGCAGAGGCGGGACAGGGCCCGGGGAGACCCAGTACTTC.